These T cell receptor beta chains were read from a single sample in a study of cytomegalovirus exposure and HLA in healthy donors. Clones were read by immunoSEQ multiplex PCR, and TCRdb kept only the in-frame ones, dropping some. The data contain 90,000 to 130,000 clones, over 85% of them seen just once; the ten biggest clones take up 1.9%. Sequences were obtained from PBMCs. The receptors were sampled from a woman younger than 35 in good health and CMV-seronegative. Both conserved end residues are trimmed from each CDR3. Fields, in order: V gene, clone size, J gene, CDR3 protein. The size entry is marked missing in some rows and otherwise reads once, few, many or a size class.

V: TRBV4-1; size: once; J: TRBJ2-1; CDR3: ASSGLAGGIYNEQF
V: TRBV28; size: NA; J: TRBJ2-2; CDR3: ASSLGSPGELF
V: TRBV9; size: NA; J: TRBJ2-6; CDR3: ASSVATGAGANVLT
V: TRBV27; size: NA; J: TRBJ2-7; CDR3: ASFSPTYEQY
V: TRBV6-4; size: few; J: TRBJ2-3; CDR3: ASSASGSADTQY
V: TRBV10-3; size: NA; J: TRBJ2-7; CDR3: AISEPTGQGSGEQY
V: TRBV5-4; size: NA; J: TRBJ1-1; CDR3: ASSSPGNTEAF
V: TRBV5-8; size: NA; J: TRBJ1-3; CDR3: ASSLALGASGNTIY
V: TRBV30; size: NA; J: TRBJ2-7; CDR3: AWSVLRYKYEQY
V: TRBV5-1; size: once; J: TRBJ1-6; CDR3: ASSLTGSYNSPLH
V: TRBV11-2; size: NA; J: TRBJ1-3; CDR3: ASSPHPGTAGNTIY
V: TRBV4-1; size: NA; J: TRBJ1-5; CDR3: ASSRHKVRNQPQH
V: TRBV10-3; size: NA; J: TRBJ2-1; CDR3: ATTPLAGGPNEQF
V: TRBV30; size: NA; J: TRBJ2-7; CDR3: AWSYRVLGAPYEQY
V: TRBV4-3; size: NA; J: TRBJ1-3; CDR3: ASSQGGTGLYTIY
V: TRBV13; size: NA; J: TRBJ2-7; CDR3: ASSLGSGTGNYEQY
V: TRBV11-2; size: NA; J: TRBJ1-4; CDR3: ASSPQGREKLF
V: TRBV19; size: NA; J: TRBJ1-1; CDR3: ASSISGNTEAF
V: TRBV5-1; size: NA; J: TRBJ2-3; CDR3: ASSLEGLAASTDTQY
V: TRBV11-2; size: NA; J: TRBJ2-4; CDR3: ASKPWTGKLAKNIQY
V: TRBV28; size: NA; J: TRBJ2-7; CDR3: ASSPSERGIEQY
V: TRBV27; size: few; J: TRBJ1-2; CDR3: ASSPAGTGEGYT
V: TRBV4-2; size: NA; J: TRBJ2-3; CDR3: ASSQFAGGDTQY
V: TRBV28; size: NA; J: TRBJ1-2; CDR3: ASSFRGRDYGYT
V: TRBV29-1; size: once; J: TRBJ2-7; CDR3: SVEVPTAISYEQY
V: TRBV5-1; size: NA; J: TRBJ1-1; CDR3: ASSKLNVNTEAF
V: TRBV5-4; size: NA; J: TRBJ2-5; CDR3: ASSLANQGTQY
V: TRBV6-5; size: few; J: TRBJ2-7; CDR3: ASSQRGLGYEQY